This T cell receptor (beta chain) was documented in a study of beta chain features in type 1 diabetes. Study summary: Age, gender and cell yields were alike across patients and healthy donors.

Many counts were recorded for this clone. Germline CDR1 is SGHRS and CDR2 is YFSETQ. Deletions cut 0 bases from V and 3 bases from J, with 13 bases between. The CDR3 runs to 16 residues. Expressed TCRB transcripts were sequenced because the isolated RNA had all been reverse transcribed beforehand. TCRdb's copy holds only in-frame clones and misses some; the assay was immunoSEQ multiplex PCR. The data hold 250,000 to 350,000 clones, with approximately 14% observed a single time. This clonotype was obtained from a man younger than 40 in good health. The chain is built from TRBV5-1 and TRBJ1-3; D perhaps matches TRBD1 (6 bases). Sequenced sample: central memory CD4+ T cells from blood. CDR3 loop: CASSLVQGMNGNTIYF. CDR3 DNA: TGCGCCAGCAGCTTGGTGCAGGGGATGAATGGAAACACCATATATTTT.